These 26 T cell receptor beta chains share one sample of origin, sequenced in a study of cytomegalovirus exposure and HLA in healthy donors. Amplification used 60 Vbeta primers and 13 Jbeta primers. Data came from immunoSEQ multiplex PCR; TCRdb stores just in-frame clones and leaves some out. The sample yields about 190,000 clones, 87% seen once. The source material was PBMCs. These receptors originate from a boy aged 2-9 years in good health and CMV-seronegative.

The rearrangement uses TRBV23-1 and TRBJ2-1; maybe TRBD2 (6 bases). TRBV23-1 is an open reading frame, and its role is uncertain. Trimming took off 3 bases at V and 8 bases at J, with 26 bases between the two ends. This CDR3 spans 18 amino acids. This CDR3 reads CASSHPLSSAEWGDEQFF. Written as DNA, the CDR3 is TGCGCCAGCAGTCATCCGCTTAGTAGCGCCGAGTGGGGGGATGAGCAGTTCTTC.

The chain couples TRBV18 to TRBJ2-1; TRBD2 aligns across 8 bases. The CDR3 length is 15 residues. The junction had 5 bases not matched to a gene; V was cut back by 2 bases and J by 5 bases. In germline, CDR1 is KGHSH, CDR2 LQKENI. CDR3 sequence (DNA): TGTGCCAGCTCACCATCGGGGGGGTCAAACAATGAGCAGTTCTTC. Protein sequence: CASSPSGGSNNEQFF.

V and J are TRBV20-1 and TRBJ1-1; D ambiguous. The length of the CDR3 is 10 residues. Germline-derived CDR1 and CDR2 are DFQATT and SNEGSKA (reference sequence). The ends were cut back, 6 bases at V and 10 bases at J, with 12 bases in the middle. This CDR3 is CSASTRGAFF. CDR3 in DNA: TGCAGTGCATCAACTCGGGGAGCTTTCTTT.

The V call is TRBV6-6, the J call TRBJ2-2; D not certain. CDR1 and CDR2 from the germline V gene are MNHNY and SVGAGI (reference sequence). Trimming left V 7 bases short and J 2 bases short, with 8 bases between. CDR3 length equals 13 residues. The CDR3 reads CASKTPNTGELFF. Here the CDR3 DNA reads TGTGCCAGCAAGACTCCTAACACCGGGGAGCTGTTTTTT.

The chain combines TRBV7-3 with TRBJ1-1; a possible D gene is TRBD1 (5 bases). The CDR3 runs to 13 residues. V was trimmed by 5 bases and J by 8 bases, leaving 15 bases between them. CDR1 is SGHTA, CDR2 FQGTGA, per germline. CDR3 residues: CASSPLGAQEAFF. CDR3 DNA sequence: TGTGCCAGCAGCCCCCTTGGGGCTCAAGAAGCTTTCTTT. The full variable domain, its missing parts supplied by reference TRBV7-3 and TRBJ1-1, is GAGVSQTPSNKVTEKGKYVELRCDPISGHTALYWYRQSLGQGPEFLIYFQGTGAADDSGLPNDRFFAVRPEGSVSTLKIQRTERGDSAVYLCASSPLGAQEAFFGQGTRLTVV.

This clone has a handful of counts. This rearrangement joins TRBV6-5 to TRBJ1-3; tentative D call: TRBD1 (6 bases). CDR3 length equals 13 residues. Trimming took off 5 bases at V and 6 bases at J, with 11 bases between the two ends. The germline gives CDR1 MNHEY, CDR2 SVGAGI. The CDR3 sequence is CASSRQDSNTIYF. CDR3 in DNA: TGTGCCAGCAGTCGACAGGACTCAAACACCATATATTTT.

This chain joins TRBV6-1 and TRBJ2-7, with 9 positions matching TRBD2. CDR1 and CDR2 from the germline V gene are MNHNS and SASEGT. Trimming took 2 bases from V and 2 from J; bases not matched to a gene: 4. This CDR3 contains 15 residues. The CDR3 protein is CASSEWTSEPYEQYF. The CDR3 DNA sequence: TGTGCCAGCAGTGAATGGACTAGCGAGCCCTACGAGCAGTACTTC.

This clone appeared a single time. The chain employs TRBV7-9 and TRBJ1-4; D remains unclear. The CDR3 has 13 amino acids. The ends were cut back, 5 bases at V and 4 bases at J, with 8 bases in the middle. The V gene's germline CDR1 is SEHNR and CDR2 FQNEAQ (reference sequence). CDR3 coding DNA: TGTGCCAGCAGCGGTCCGGGTAATGAAAAACTGTTTTTT. It is translated as CASSGPGNEKLFF.

The table lists this clone with a count of one. The rearrangement links TRBV7-6 to TRBJ1-2, with D perhaps matching TRBD1 (6 bases). V shed 1 base and J shed 4 bases, with 10 bases lying between them. The V gene's germline CDR1 is SGHVS and CDR2 FNYEAQ. This CDR3 spans 14 amino acids. The CDR3 DNA sequence: TGTGCCAGCAGCTTAGGGGAGACAGGCTATGGCTACACCTTC. Translated, it gives CASSLGETGYGYTF.

This clone has a single count. This sequence joins TRBV19 and TRBJ2-5; D not certain. The germline V gene encodes CDR1 LNHDA and CDR2 SQIVND (reference sequence). The V and J ends lost 3 bases and 8 bases respectively, with 13 bases between them. This CDR3 has 13 residues. CDR3: CASSMDPLGTQYF. CDR3 nucleotides: TGTGCCAGTAGTATGGATCCTCTAGGTACCCAGTACTTC.

V is TRBV5-1 and J is TRBJ2-3; D might be TRBD2 (7 bases). This CDR3 contains 13 residues. Looked up from germline, CDR1 is SGHRS and CDR2 is YFSETQ. Trimming shortened V by 7 bases and J by 7 bases, and 16 bases separated the two germline ends. The CDR3 sequence is CASESGGGYTQYF. For the CDR3, the DNA is TGCGCCAGCGAATCGGGGGGCGGTTATACGCAGTATTTT.

The V gene is TRBV14, the J gene TRBJ2-3; D unresolved. The germline V gene encodes CDR1 SGHDN and CDR2 FVKESK. V lost 6 bases and J 10 bases, leaving 8 bases between the germline ends. The CDR3 consists of 10 residues. The CDR3 region is CASSGPSQYF. CDR3 in DNA: TGTGCCAGCAGTGGCCCATCGCAGTATTTT.

This chain connects TRBV15 to TRBJ2-2, with D possibly being TRBD1 (5 bases). The CDR3 loop spans 15 amino acids. V lost 0 bases and J lost 5, with 10 bases in between. Germline V lookup: CDR1 LNHNV, CDR2 YYDKDF (reference sequence). DNA of the CDR3: TGTGCCACCAGCAGAGATTCGACAGTTACCGGGGAGCTGTTTTTT. Amino acid sequence: CATSRDSTVTGELFF.

This clone turned up a few times. The J gene is TRBJ1-1, the V gene TRBV2; TRBD1 matches at 7 bases. With V trimmed by 0 bases and J by 5 bases, 6 bases remained unmatched. The CDR3 has 15 residues. In germline, CDR1 is SNHLY, CDR2 FYNNEI. The CDR3 here is CASSEARAGGTEAFF. CDR3 nucleotides: TGTGCCAGCAGTGAAGCGAGGGCAGGGGGGACTGAAGCTTTCTTT. The whole variable domain, filled in from reference TRBV2 and TRBJ1-1, reads EPEVTQTPSHQVTQMGQEVILRCVPISNHLYFYWYRQILGQKVEFLVSFYNNEISEKSEIFDDQFSVERPDGSNFTLKIRSTKLEDSAMYFCASSEARAGGTEAFFGQGTRLTVV.

This CDR3 reads CASSPLGTGSNSPLHF. CDR3 coding DNA: TGTGCCAGCTCACCTCTTGGGACAGGGAGTAATTCACCCCTCCACTTT. This chain connects TRBV18 to TRBJ1-6; TRBD1 matches 9 bases. Germline values: CDR1 KGHSH, CDR2 LQKENI. V dropped 3 bases and J dropped 6; count of bases not matched to a gene: 6. There are 16 residues in the CDR3.

In this sample, this clone turned up once. The chain carries TRBV29-1 and TRBJ1-2; TRBD1 aligns across 8 bases. Germline lookup yields CDR1 SQVTM and CDR2 ANQGSEA. Trimming cost V 2 bases and J 2 bases; bases outside gene matches: 10. This CDR3 spans 16 amino acids. CDR3 nucleotide sequence: TGCAGCGTTGAAACCGCCGGGACAGGACACAACTATGGCTACACCTTC. Encoded protein: CSVETAGTGHNYGYTF.

The gene calls are TRBV6-1 and TRBJ2-7, with 11 nucleotides matching TRBD1. Germline CDR1 MNHNS, CDR2 SASEGT. CDR3 length: 14 residues. J was trimmed by 4 bases and V by 5 bases; bases with no gene match: 4. The CDR3 DNA reads as TGTGCCAGCAGTACGGGGGACAGGGGGTACGAGCAGTACTTC. Its translation: CASSTGDRGYEQYF.

V and J are TRBV11-2 and TRBJ2-2; 11 nucleotides match TRBD1. Germline V gives CDR1 SGHAT, CDR2 FQNNGV. V was pared by 1 base and J by 1 base, with 8 bases of the junction left unmatched. This CDR3 contains 19 residues. CDR3 coding DNA: TGTGCCAGCAGCTTAGTGTGGGACAGGGGGAAAAGGAACACCGGGGAGCTGTTTTTT. This codes for CASSLVWDRGKRNTGELFF.

The chain employs TRBV6-1 and TRBJ2-7; 7 bases are shared with TRBD1. This CDR3 has 16 residues. V trimming: 2 bases; J trimming: 5 bases; junction bases outside the gene matches: 12. The germline gives CDR1 MNHNS, CDR2 SASEGT. CDR3 DNA: TGTGCCAGCAGTGAAATCTGGTCAGGGGGAATTAACGAGCAGTACTTC. This encodes CASSEIWSGGINEQYF.

V usage is TRBV10-1 and J usage is TRBJ2-7, with D unclear. The germline gives CDR1 WNHNN, CDR2 SYGVQD (reference sequence). With 9 bases removed from V and 9 bases from J, the gap between germline ends came to 12 bases. This CDR3 has 10 amino acids. Written as DNA, the CDR3 is TGCGCCAGTGACTCCCGAGTGCAGTACTTC. Translation: CASDSRVQYF.

The chain links TRBV6-5 to TRBJ1-3; 8 positions agree with TRBD1. This CDR3 has 13 amino acids. V was clipped by 6 bases and J by 6 bases; unmatched bases: 4. Germline V gene sequence: CDR1 MNHEY, CDR2 SVGAGI. The CDR3 here is CASRQGAANTIYF. The CDR3 DNA sequence: TGTGCCAGCAGGCAGGGGGCTGCAAACACCATATATTTT.

The chain has TRBV6-5 and TRBJ2-1, with TRBD2 matching over 11 bases. The CDR3 is made up of 16 amino acids. J was trimmed by 5 bases and V by 2 bases; bases with no gene match: 5. Germline V CDR1 and CDR2: MNHEY, SVGAGI. In DNA form, the CDR3 reads TGTGCCAGCAGTTACATGGGGACTAGCGGTCACAATGAGCAGTTCTTC. It codes for CASSYMGTSGHNEQFF.

V and J are TRBV11-3 and TRBJ1-3; D is unclear. Trimming stripped 3 bases from V and 1 base from J, with 10 bases between. The CDR3 length is 15 residues. Germline values: CDR1 SGHNT, CDR2 YENEEA. The CDR3 sequence: CASSFAGSSGNTIYF. As DNA, the CDR3 is TGTGCCAGCAGCTTTGCGGGAAGTTCTGGAAACACCATATATTTT.

The CDR3 here is CASSQTLERGRYNEQFF. The CDR3, as DNA: TGTGCCAGCAGCCAAACTCTAGAGCGGGGGCGTTACAATGAGCAGTTCTTC. The rearrangement links TRBV4-2 to TRBJ2-1; 8 bases are a match to TRBD2. V shed 2 bases and J 4 bases; nucleotides not matched to a gene: 10. The CDR3 contains 17 residues. Per the germline V gene, CDR1 is LGHNA and CDR2 is YNFKEQ.

This clone was recorded once. This sequence joins TRBV11-2 and TRBJ1-2, with 7 bases lining up with TRBD1. Germline CDR1 SGHAT, CDR2 FQNNGV. The trim removed 2 bases at V and 4 bases at J, leaving 13 bases unmatched. There are 17 residues in the CDR3. Written as DNA, the CDR3 is TGTGCCAGCAGCTTAATGATCGGGACAGCTATTCCCTATGGCTACACCTTC. This sequence encodes CASSLMIGTAIPYGYTF.

A remark on this clone: The junction does not match germline at one end; this may be a read error. The chain recombines TRBV7-9 with TRBJ1-5; D not certain. Germline CDR1 is SEHNR and CDR2 is FQNEAQ (reference sequence). The CDR3 extends over 13 amino acids. The CDR3 reads CSSSSMGQQPQHF. The CDR3 DNA is TGTTCCAGCAGCTCCATGGGCCAACAGCCCCAGCATTTT.